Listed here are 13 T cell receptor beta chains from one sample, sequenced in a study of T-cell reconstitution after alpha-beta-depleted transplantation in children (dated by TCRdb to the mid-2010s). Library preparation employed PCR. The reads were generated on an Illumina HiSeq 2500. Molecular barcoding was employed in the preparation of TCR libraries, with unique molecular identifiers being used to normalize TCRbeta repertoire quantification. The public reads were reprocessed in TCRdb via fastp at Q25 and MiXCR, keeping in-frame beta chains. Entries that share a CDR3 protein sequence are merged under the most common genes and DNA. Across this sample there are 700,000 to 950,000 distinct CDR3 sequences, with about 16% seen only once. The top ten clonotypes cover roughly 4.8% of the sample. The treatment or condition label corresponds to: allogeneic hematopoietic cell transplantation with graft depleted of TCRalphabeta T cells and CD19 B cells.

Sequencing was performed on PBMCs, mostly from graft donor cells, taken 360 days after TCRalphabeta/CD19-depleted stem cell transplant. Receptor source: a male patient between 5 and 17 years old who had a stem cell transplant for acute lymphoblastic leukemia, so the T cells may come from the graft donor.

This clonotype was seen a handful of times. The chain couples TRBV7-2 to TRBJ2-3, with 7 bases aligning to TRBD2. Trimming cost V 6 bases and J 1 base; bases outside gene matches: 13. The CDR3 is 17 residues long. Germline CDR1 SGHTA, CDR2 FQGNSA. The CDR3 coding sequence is TGTGCCAGCAGACGACCGGGACTACCCCGGGGCACAGATACGCAGTATTTT. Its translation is CASRRPGLPRGTDTQYF.

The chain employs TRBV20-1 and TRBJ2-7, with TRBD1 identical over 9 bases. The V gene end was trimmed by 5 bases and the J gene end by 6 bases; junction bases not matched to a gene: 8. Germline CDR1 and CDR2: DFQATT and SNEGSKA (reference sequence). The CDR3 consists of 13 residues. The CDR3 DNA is TGCAGTGCTCACTGGACAGGGGCAGGCGAGCAGTACTTC. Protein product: CSAHWTGAGEQYF.

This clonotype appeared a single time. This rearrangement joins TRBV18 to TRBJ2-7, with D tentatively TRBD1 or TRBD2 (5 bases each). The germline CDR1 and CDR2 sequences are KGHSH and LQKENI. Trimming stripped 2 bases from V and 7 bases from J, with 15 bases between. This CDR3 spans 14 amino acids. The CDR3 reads CASSPGPVGDEQYF. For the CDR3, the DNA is TGTGCCAGCTCACCAGGCCCGGTGGGGGATGAGCAGTACTTC.

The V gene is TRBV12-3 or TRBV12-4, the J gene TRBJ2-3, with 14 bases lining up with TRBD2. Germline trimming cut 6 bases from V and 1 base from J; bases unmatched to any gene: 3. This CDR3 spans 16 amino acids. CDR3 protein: CASRTSGRAGTDTQYF. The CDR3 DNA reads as TGTGCCAGCAGGACTAGCGGGAGGGCAGGCACAGATACGCAGTATTTT.

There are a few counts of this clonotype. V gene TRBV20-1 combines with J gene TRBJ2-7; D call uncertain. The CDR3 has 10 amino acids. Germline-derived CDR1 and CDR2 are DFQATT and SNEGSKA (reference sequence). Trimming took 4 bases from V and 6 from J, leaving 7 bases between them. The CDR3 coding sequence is TGCAGTGCTAAAGAGTCCGAGCAGTACTTC. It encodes CSAKESEQYF.

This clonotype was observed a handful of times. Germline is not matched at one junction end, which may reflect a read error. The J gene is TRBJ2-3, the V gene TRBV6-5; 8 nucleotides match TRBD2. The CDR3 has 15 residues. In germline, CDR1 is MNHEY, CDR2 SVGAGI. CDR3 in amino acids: CASSYGSGSTNTQYF. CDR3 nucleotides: TGTGCCAGCAGTTACGGGAGCGGGAGCACAAATACGCAGTATTTT.

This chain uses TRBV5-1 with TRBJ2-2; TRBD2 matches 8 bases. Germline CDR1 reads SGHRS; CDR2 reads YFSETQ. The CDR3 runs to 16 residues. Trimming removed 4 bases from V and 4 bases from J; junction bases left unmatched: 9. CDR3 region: CASSPEAGRVTGELFF. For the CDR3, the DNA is TGCGCCAGCAGCCCCGAGGCCGGGAGGGTCACCGGGGAGCTGTTTTTT.

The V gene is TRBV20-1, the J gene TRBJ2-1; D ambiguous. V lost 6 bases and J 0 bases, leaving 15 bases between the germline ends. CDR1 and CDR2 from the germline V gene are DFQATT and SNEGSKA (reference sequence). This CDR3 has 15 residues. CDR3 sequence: CSAPNPKRSYNEQFF. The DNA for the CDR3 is TGCAGTGCCCCAAACCCCAAGCGCTCCTACAATGAGCAGTTCTTC.

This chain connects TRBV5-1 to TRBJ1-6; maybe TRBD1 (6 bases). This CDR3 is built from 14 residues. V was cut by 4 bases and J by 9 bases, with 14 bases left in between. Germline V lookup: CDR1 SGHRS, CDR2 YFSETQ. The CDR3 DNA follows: TGCGCCAGCAGCAAGACAGGTCCAGCTTCACCCCTCCACTTT. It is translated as CASSKTGPASPLHF.

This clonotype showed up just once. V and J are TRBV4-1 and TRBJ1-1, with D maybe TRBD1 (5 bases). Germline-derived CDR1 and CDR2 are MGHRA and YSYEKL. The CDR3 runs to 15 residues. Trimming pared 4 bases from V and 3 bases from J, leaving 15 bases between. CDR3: CASSPQDLGDTEAFF. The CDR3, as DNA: TGCGCCAGCAGCCCGCAGGACCTGGGGGACACTGAAGCTTTCTTT.

CDR3 coding DNA: TGTGCCAGCAGTGAAACCAACGACAGGGTAAAAGGCTACACCTTC. It codes for CASSETNDRVKGYTF. The rearrangement links TRBV6-1 to TRBJ1-2; 7 bases align to TRBD1. The CDR3 is made up of 15 amino acids. Germline loops: CDR1 MNHNS, CDR2 SASEGT. V was clipped by 2 bases and J by 8 bases; unmatched bases: 11.

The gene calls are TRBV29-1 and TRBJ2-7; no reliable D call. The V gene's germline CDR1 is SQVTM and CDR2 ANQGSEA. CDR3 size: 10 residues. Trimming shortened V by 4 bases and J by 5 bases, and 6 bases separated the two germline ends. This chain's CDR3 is CSVAVNEQYF. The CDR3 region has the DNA TGCAGCGTTGCTGTAAACGAGCAGTACTTC.

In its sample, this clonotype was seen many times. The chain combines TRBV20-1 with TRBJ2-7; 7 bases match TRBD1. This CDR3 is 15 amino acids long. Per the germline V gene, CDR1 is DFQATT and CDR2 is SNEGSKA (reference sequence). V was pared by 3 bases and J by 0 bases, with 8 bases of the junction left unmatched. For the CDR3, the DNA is TGCAGTGCTAGGGGGGCCCACAGGGGCTCCTACGAGCAGTACTTC. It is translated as CSARGAHRGSYEQYF.